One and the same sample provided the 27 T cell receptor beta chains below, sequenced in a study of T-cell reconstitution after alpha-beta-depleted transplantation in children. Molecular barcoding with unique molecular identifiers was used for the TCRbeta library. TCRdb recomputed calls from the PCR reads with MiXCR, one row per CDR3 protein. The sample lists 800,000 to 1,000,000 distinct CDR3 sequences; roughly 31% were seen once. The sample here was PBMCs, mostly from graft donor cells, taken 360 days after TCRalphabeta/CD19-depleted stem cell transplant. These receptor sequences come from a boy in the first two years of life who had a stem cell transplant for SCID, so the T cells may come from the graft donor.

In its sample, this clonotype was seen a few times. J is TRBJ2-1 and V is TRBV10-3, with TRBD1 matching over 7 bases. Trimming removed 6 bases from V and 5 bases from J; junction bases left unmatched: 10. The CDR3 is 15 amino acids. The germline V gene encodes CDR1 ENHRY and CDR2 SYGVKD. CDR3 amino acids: CAISTGAWGHNEQFF. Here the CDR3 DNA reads TGTGCCATCAGCACAGGGGCATGGGGACACAATGAGCAGTTCTTC.

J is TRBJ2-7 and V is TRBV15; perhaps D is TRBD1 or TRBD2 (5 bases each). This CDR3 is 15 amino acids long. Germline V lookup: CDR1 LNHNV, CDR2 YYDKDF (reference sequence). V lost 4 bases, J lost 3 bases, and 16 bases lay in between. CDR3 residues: CATSTARGVNYEQYF. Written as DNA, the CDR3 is TGTGCCACCAGCACCGCCCGGGGCGTCAACTACGAGCAGTACTTC.

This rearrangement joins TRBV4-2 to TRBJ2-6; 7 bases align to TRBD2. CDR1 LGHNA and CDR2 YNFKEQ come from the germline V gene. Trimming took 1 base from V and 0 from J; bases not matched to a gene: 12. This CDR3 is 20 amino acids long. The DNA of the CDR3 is TGTGCCAGCAGCCAAGTCTTAGGGCTAGCGGCTAGCTCTGGGGCCAACGTCCTGACTTTC. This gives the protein CASSQVLGLAASSGANVLTF.

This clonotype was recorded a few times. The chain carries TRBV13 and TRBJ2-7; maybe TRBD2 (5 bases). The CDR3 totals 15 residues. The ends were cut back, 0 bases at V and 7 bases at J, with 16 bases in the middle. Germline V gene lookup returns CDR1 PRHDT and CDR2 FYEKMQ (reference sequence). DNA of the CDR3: TGTGCCAGCAGCTTAGGCGGGGTACCAACGTGGGAGCAGTACTTC. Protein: CASSLGGVPTWEQYF.

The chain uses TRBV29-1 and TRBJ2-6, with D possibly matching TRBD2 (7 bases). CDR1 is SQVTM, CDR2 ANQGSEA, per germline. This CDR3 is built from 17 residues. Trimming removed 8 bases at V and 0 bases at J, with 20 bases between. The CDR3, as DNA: TGCAGCTCACGGGGGGACATCCCGACCTCTGGGGCCAACGTCCTGACTTTC. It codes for CSSRGDIPTSGANVLTF.

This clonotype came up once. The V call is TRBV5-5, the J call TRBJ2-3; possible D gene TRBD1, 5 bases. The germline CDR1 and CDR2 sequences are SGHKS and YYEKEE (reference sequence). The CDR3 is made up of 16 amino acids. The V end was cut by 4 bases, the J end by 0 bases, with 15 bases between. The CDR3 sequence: CASSLRAPLSTDTQYF. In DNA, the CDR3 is TGTGCCAGCAGCCTCAGGGCTCCCTTGAGCACAGATACGCAGTATTTT.

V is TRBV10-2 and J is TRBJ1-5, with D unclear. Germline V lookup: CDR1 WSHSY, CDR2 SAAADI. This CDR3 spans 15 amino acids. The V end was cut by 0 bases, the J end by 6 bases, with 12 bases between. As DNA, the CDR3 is TGCGCCAGCAGTGAGTCCACCGGGTTTCCTCAGCCCCAGCATTTT. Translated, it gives CASSESTGFPQPQHF.

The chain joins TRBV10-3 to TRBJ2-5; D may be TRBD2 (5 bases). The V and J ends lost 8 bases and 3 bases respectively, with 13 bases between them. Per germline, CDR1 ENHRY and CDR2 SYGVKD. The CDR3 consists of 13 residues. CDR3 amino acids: CAIGFPGKETQYF. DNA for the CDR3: TGTGCCATCGGGTTTCCGGGAAAAGAGACCCAGTACTTC.

Written as DNA, the CDR3 is TGTGCCAGCAGTTACGGGACGGCCTCGAACACCGGGGAGCTGTTTTTT. This translates into CASSYGTASNTGELFF. V and J are TRBV12-3 or TRBV12-4 and TRBJ2-2; possibly TRBD1 or TRBD2 for D (5 bases each). CDR3 length equals 16 residues. Trimming stripped 4 bases from V and 0 bases from J, with 12 bases between.

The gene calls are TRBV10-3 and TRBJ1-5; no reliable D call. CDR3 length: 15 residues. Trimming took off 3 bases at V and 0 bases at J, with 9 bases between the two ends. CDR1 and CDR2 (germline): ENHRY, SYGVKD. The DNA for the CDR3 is TGTGCCATCAGTGATTGGGAGGTTAGCAATCAGCCCCAGCATTTT. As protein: CAISDWEVSNQPQHF.

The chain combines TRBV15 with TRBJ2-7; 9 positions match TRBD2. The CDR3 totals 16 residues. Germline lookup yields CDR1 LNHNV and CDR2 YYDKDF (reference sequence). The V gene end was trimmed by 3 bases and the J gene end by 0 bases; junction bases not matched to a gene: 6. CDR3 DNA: TGTGCCACCAGCAGTAGGAGCGGGGGGTCCTCCTACGAGCAGTACTTC. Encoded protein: CATSSRSGGSSYEQYF.

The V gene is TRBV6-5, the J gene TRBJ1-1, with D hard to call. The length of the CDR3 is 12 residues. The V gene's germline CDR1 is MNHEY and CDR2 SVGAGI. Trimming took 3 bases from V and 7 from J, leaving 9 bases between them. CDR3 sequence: CASSYDSDEAFF. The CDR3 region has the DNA TGTGCCAGCAGTTATGACTCCGATGAAGCTTTCTTT.

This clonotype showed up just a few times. The CDR3 loop reads CASSLRSGGQQETQYF. The DNA for the CDR3 is TGTGCCAGCAGCTTACGAAGCGGGGGGCAACAAGAGACCCAGTACTTC. J is TRBJ2-5 and V is TRBV11-2; TRBD2 agrees at 9 bases. Germline lookup yields CDR1 SGHAT and CDR2 FQNNGV. The CDR3 consists of 16 residues. V lost 2 bases, J lost 2 bases, and 6 bases stayed unmatched.

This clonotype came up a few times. The CDR3 loop reads CASSYSGQPNEKLFF. The CDR3 DNA reads as TGTGCCAGCAGTTACTCGGGACAGCCTAATGAAAAACTGTTTTTT. This rearrangement joins TRBV6-5 to TRBJ1-4; 7 bases agree with TRBD1. The CDR3 is 15 amino acids. Germline V lookup: CDR1 MNHEY, CDR2 SVGAGI. After removal of 0 bases from V and 3 bases from J, the junction contained 1 base not matched to a gene.

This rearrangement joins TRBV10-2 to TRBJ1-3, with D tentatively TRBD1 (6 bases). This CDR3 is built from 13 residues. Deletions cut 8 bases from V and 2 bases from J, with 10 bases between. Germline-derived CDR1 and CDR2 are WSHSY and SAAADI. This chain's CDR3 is CASRDTPGNTIYF. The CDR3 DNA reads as TGCGCCAGCCGGGACACCCCTGGAAACACCATATATTTT.

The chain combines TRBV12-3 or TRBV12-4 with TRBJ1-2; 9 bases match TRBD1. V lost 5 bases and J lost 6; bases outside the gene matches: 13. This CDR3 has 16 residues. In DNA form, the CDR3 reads TGTGCCAGCAGTCTACAGGGGGCGCAGGGTCTTAATGGCTACACCTTC. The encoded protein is CASSLQGAQGLNGYTF.

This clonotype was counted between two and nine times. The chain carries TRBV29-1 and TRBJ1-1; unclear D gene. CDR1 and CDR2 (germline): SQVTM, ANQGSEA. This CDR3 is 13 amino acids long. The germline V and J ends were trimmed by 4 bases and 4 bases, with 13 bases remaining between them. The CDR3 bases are TGCAGCGTTGGCCTCGGCGGCGGCACTGAAGCTTTCTTT. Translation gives CSVGLGGGTEAFF. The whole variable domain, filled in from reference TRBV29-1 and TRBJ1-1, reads SAVISQKPSRDICQRGTSLTIQCQVDSQVTMMFWYRQQPGQSLTLIATANQGSEATYESGFVIDKFPISRPNLTFSTLTVSNMSPEDSSIYLCSVGLGGGTEAFFGQGTRLTVV.

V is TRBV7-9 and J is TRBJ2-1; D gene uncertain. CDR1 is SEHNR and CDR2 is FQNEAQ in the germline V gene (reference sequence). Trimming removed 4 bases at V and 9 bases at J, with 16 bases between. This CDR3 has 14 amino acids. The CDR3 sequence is CASSSPDLPGEQFF. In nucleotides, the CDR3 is TGTGCCAGCAGCTCTCCCGACTTACCGGGTGAGCAGTTCTTC.

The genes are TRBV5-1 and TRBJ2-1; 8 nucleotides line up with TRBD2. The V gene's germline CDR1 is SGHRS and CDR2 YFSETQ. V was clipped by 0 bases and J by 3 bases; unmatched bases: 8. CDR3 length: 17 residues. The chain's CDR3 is CASSLVASGRVYNEQFF. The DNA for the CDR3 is TGCGCCAGCAGCTTGGTGGCTAGCGGGCGGGTCTACAATGAGCAGTTCTTC.

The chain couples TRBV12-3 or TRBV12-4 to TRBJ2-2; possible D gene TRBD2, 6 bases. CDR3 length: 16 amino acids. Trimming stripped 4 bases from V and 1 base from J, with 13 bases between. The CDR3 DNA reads TGTGCCAGCAGTTCAGGCGGGGCTGGGAACACCGGGGAGCTGTTTTTT. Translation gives CASSSGGAGNTGELFF.

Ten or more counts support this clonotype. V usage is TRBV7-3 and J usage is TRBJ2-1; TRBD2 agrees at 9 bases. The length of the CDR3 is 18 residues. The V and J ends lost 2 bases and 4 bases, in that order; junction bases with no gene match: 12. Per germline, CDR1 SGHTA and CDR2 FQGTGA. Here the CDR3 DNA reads TGTGCCAGCAGCTTATTGGGTCGCGTAGCGGGGGCATACAATGAGCAGTTCTTC. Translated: CASSLLGRVAGAYNEQFF.

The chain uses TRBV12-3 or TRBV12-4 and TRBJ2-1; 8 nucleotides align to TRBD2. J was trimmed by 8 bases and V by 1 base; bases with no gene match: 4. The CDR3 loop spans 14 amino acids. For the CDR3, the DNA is TGTGCCAGCAGTTTAGGACTAGCGATACATGAGCAGTTCTTC. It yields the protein CASSLGLAIHEQFF.

The CDR3 coding sequence is TGTGCCAGCAGTTTAGGGACAGGGGGCATATGGACTGAAGCTTTCTTT. It specifies CASSLGTGGIWTEAFF. The chain is built from TRBV28 and TRBJ1-1; 12 nucleotides align to TRBD1. CDR3 length: 16 residues. Germline V CDR1 and CDR2: MDHEN, SYDVKM. V dropped 2 bases and J dropped 5; count of bases not matched to a gene: 6.

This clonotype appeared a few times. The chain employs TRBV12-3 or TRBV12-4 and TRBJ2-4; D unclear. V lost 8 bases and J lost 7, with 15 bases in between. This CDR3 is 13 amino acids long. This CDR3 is CASGPHVPNIQYF. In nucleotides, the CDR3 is TGTGCCAGCGGTCCCCACGTGCCTAACATTCAGTACTTC.

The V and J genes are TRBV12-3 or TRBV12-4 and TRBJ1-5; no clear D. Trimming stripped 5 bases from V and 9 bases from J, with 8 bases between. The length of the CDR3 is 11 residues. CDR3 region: CASSPRTPQHF. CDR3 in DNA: TGTGCCAGCAGTCCCCGCACGCCCCAGCATTTT.

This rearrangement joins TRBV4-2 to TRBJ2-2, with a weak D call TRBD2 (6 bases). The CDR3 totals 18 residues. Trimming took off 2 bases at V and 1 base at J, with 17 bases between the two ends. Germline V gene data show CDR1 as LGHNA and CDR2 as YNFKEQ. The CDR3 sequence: CASSQPPIAAVNTGELFF. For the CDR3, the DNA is TGTGCCAGCAGCCAACCACCAATAGCGGCTGTGAACACCGGGGAGCTGTTTTTT.

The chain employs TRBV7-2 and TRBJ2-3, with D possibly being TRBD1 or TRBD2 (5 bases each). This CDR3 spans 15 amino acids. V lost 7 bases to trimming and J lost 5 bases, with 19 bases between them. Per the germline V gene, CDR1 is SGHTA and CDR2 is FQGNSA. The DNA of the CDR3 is TGTGCCAGCACCACACGGTGGGGGTGGGGAGATACGCAGTATTTT. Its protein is CASTTRWGWGDTQYF.